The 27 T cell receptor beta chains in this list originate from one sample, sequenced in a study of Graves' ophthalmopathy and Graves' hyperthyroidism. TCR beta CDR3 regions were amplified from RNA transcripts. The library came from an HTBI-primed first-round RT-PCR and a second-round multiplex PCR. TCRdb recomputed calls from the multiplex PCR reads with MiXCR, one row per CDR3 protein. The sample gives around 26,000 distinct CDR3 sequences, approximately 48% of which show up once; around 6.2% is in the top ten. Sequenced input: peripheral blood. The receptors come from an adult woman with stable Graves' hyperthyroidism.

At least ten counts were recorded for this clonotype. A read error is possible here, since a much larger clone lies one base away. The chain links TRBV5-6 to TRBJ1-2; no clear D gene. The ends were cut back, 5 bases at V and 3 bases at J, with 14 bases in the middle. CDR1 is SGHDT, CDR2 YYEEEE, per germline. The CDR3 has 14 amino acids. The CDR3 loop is CASSQKSGDYGYTF. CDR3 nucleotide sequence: TGTGCCAGCAGTCAGAAGAGCGGGGACTATGGCTACACCTTC.

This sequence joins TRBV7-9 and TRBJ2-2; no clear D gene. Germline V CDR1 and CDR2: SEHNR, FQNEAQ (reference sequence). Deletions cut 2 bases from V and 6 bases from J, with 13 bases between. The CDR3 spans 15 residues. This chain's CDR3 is CASSLTPFRPGELFF. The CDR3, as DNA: TGTGCCAGCAGCTTAACCCCTTTTAGACCCGGGGAGCTGTTTTTT.

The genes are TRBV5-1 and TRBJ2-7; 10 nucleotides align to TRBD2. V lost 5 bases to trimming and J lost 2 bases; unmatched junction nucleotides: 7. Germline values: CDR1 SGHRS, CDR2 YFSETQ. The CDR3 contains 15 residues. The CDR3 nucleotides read TGCGCCAGCAGACTTAGCGGGGGGCCGCCCTACGAGCAGTACTTC. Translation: CASRLSGGPPYEQYF.

The CDR3: CASSRSVNTEAFF. Written as DNA, the CDR3 is TGTGCCAGCAGTCGATCAGTGAACACTGAAGCTTTCTTT. The V call is TRBV7-2, the J call TRBJ1-1, with D uncertain. Germline V CDR1 and CDR2: SGHTA, FQGNSA. Trimming shortened V by 6 bases and J by 0 bases, and 8 bases separated the two germline ends. The CDR3 is 13 residues long. Using reference TRBV7-2 and TRBJ1-1 for the parts outside the CDR3, the full variable domain is GAGVSQSPSNKVTEKGKDVELRCDPISGHTALYWYRQSLGQGLEFLIYFQGNSAPDKSGLPSDRFSAERTGGSVSTLTIQRTQQEDSAVYLCASSRSVNTEAFFGQGTRLTVV.

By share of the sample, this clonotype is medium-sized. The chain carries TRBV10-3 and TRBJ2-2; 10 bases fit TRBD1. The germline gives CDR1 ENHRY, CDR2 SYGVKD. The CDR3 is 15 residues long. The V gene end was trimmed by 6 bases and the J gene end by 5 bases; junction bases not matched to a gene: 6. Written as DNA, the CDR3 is TGTGCCATCAGCCAGGACAGGGGGTATACCGGGGAGCTGTTTTTT. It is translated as CAISQDRGYTGELFF.

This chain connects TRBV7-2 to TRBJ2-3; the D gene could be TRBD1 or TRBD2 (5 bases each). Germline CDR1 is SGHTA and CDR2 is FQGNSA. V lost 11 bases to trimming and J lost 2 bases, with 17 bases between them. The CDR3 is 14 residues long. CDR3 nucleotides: TGTGCCTCGACCGGGACGGTAGACACAGATACGCAGTATTTT. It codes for CASTGTVDTDTQYF.

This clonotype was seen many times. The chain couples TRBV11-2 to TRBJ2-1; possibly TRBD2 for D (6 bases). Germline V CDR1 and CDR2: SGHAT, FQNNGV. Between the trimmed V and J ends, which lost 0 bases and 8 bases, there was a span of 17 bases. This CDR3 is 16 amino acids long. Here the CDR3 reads CASSLDPGGIFDEQFF. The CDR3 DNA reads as TGTGCCAGCAGCTTAGACCCTGGCGGGATCTTTGATGAGCAGTTCTTC.

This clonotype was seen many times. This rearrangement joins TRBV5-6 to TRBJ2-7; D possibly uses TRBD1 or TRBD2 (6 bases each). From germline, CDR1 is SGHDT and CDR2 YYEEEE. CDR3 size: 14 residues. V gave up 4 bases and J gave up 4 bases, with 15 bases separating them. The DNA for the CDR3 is TGTGCCAGCAGCAGGGGGGCTAGTGAGTACGAGCAGTACTTC. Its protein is CASSRGASEYEQYF.

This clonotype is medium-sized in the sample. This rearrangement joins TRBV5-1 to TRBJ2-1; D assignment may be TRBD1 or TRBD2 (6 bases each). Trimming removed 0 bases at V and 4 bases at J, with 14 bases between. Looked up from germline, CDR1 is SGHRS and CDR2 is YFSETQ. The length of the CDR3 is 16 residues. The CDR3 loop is CASSLAMGGKYNEQFF. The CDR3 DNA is TGCGCCAGCAGCTTGGCCATGGGGGGCAAGTACAATGAGCAGTTCTTC.

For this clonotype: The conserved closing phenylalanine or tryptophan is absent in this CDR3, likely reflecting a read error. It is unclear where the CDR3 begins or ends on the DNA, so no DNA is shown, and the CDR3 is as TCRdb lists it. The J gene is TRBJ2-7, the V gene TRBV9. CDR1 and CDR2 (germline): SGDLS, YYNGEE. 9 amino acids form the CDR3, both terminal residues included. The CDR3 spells CASRLNSPT.

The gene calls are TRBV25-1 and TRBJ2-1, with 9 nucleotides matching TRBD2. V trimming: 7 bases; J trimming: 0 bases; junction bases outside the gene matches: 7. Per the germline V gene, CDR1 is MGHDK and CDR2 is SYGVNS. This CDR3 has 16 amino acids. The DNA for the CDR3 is TGTGCCAGCAAACCGGCGGGGGGGAGCTCCTACAATGAGCAGTTCTTC. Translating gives CASKPAGGSSYNEQFF.

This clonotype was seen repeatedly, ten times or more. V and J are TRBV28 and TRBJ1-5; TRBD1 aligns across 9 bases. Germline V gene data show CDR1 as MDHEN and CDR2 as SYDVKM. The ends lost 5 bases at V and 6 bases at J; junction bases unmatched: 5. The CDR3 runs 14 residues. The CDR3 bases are TGTGCCAGCAGTCAACCACAGGGGGCTCAGCCCCAGCATTTT. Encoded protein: CASSQPQGAQPQHF.

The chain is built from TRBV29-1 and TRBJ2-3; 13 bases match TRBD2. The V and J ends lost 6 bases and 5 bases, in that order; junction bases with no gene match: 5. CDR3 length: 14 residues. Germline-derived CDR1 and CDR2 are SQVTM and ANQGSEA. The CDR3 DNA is TGCAGCGTGACTAGCGGGGGGTCTGGAGATACGCAGTATTTT. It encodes CSVTSGGSGDTQYF.

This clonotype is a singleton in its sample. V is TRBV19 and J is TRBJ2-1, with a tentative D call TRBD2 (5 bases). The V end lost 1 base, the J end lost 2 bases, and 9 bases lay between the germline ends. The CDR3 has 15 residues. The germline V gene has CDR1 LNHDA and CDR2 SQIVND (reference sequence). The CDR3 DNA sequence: TGTGCCAGTAGTATAGGAGGGCTACCCTACAATGAGCAGTTCTTC. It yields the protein CASSIGGLPYNEQFF. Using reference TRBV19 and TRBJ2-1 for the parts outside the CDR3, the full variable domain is DGGITQSPKYLFRKEGQNVTLSCEQNLNHDAMYWYRQDPGQGLRLIYYSQIVNDFQKGDIAEGYSVSREKKESFPLTVTSAQKNPTAFYLCASSIGGLPYNEQFFGPGTRLTVL.

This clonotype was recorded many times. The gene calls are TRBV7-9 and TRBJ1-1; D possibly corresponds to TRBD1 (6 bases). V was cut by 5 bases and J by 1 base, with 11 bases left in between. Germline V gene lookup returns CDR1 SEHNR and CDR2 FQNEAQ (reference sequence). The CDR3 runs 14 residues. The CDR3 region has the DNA TGTGCCAGCAGCCCAGGGGCATCGAACACTGAAGCTTTCTTT. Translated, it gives CASSPGASNTEAFF.

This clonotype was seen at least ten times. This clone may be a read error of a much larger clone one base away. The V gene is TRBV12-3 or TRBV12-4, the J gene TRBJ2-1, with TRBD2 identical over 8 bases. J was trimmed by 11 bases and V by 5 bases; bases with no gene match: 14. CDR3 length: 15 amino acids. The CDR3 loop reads CASSQQAGVGNKQFF. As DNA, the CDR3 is TGTGCCAGCAGTCAACAAGCGGGAGTGGGTAATAAGCAGTTCTTC.

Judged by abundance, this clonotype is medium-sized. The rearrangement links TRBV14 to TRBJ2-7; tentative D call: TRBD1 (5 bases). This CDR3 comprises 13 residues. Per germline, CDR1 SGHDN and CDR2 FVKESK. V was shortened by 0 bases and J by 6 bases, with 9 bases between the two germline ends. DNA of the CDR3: TGTGCCAGCAGCCAAGAAATAAGGGGCGAGCAGTACTTC. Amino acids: CASSQEIRGEQYF.

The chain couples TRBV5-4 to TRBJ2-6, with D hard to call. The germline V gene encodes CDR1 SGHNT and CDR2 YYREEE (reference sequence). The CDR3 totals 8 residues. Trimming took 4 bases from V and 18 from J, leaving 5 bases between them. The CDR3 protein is CASSQGTF. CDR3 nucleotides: TGTGCCAGCAGCCAAGGGACTTTC.

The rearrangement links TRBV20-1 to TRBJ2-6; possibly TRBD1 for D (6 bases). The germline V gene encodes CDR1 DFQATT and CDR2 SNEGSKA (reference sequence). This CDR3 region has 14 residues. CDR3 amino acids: CSDNREIEANVLTF. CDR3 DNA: TGCAGCGACAACAGGGAAATTGAGGCCAACGTCCTGACTTTC.

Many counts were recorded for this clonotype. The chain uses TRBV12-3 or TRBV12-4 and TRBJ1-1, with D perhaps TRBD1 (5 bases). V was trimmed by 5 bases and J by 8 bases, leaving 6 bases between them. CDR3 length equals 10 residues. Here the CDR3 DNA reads TGTGCCAGCAGTCGGACAGAAGCTTTCTTT. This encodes CASSRTEAFF.

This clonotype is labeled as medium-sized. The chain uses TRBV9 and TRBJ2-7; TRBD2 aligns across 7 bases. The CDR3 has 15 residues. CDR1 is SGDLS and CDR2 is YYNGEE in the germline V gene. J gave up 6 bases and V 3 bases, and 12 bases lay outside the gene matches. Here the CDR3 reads CASSAGVGRASEQYF. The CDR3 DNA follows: TGTGCCAGCAGCGCCGGGGTTGGGAGGGCCAGCGAGCAGTACTTC.

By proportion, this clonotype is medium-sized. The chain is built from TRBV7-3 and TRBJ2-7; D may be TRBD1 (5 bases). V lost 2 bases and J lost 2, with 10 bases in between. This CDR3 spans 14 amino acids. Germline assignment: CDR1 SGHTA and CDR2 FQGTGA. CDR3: CASSLYVGPYEQYF. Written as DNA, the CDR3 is TGTGCCAGCAGCTTATATGTGGGGCCCTACGAGCAGTACTTC.

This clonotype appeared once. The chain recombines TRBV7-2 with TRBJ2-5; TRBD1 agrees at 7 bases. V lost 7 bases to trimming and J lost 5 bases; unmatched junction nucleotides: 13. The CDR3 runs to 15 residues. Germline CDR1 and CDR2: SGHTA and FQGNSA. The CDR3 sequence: CASNTRTGGWETQYF. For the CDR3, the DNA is TGTGCCAGCAACACCCGGACAGGTGGATGGGAGACCCAGTACTTC.

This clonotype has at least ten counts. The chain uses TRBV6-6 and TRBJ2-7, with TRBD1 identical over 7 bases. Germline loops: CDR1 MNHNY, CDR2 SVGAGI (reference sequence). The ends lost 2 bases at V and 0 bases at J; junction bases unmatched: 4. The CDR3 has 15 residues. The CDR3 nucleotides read TGTGCCAGCAGTTACGGGACAGAGATCTCCTACGAGCAGTACTTC. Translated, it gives CASSYGTEISYEQYF.

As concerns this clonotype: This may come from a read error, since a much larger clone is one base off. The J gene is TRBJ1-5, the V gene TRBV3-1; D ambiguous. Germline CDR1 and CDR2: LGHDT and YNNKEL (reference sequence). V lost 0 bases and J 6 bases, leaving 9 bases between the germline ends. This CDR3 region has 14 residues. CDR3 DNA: TGTGCCAGCAGCCAAGACCCGGGTGTTCAGCCCCAGCATTTT. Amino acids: CASSQDPGVQPQHF.

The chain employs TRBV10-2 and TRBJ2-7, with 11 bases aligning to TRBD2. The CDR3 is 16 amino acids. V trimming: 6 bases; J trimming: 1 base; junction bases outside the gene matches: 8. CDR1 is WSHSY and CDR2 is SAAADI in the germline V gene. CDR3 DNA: TGCGCCAGCAGAGAACCTCTAGCGGGAGGATCCTACGAGCAGTACTTC. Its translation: CASREPLAGGSYEQYF.

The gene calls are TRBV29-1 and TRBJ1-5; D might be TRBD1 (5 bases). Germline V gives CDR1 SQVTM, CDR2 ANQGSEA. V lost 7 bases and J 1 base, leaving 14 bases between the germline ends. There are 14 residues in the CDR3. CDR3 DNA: TGCAGCGGGACCGGGGGAGGAAGCAATCAGCCCCAGCATTTT. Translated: CSGTGGGSNQPQHF.